This is a list of T cell receptor beta chains from one sample in a study of shared clonotypes between healthy human individuals. Data came from immunoSEQ multiplex PCR; TCRdb stores just in-frame clones and leaves some out. The data hold around 1.1 million clones, with 70% to 85% observed a single time. Sample: memory CD4+ T cells from PBMCs. The source is a man aged 18-30 years in good health. Some clones in this sample may be carry-over from other donors' samples. Each CDR3 is given with its conserved first and last residue. Each record gives: D gene, V gene, clone size, J gene, CDR3 protein, CDR3 DNA. A D gene is named only where the DNA matches it firmly. Some rows mark clone size as missing; the rest say once, few, many or name a class of expanded clone.

TRBD1	TRBV2	.	TRBJ2-3	CASNSWGQHTDTQYF	TGTGCCAGCAATTCCTGGGGACAGCACACAGATACGCAGTATTTT
.	TRBV28	.	TRBJ1-1	CASSLKGEKAFF	TGTGCCAGCAGTTTAAAGGGCGAGAAAGCTTTCTTT
.	TRBV6-1	.	TRBJ2-3	CASRAGGTTDTQYF	TGTGCCAGCAGGGCCGGGGGGACAACAGATACGCAGTATTTT
.	TRBV11-2	.	TRBJ2-1	CASSLGRNSGEQFF	TGTGCCAGCAGCTTAGGACGAAACTCAGGAGAGCAGTTCTTC
.	TRBV5-1	.	TRBJ1-4	CASSTGTQGEKLFF	TGCGCCAGCAGCACAGGGACCCAGGGAGAAAAACTGTTTTTT
TRBD1	TRBV27	.	TRBJ2-5	CASSLKGTGMFGDRETQYF	TGTGCCAGCAGTTTAAAAGGGACAGGGATGTTCGGAGATAGAGAGACCCAGTACTTC
.	TRBV11-2	.	TRBJ1-1	CASSLGLNTEAFF	TGTGCCAGCAGCTTAGGTCTAAACACTGAAGCTTTCTTT
.	TRBV30	.	TRBJ1-2	CAWSAGASGYTF	TGTGCCTGGAGTGCAGGGGCTTCTGGCTACACCTTC
.	TRBV30	few	TRBJ2-2	CAWSVYTVRDTGELFF	TGTGCCTGGAGTGTATACACAGTTCGGGACACCGGGGAGCTGTTTTTT
TRBD2	TRBV29-1	.	TRBJ2-7	CSVLVAGDEQYF	TGCAGCGTTCTTGTCGCGGGGGACGAACAGTACTTC
TRBD1	TRBV28	.	TRBJ1-1	CASSRQGRGNTEAFF	TGTGCCAGCAGTCGACAGGGAAGGGGGAACACTGAAGCTTTCTTT
TRBD1	TRBV4-2	.	TRBJ2-1	CASSQTGVNNNEQFF	TGTGCCAGCAGCCAGACAGGGGTCAACAACAATGAGCAGTTCTTC
.	TRBV5-1	many	TRBJ2-1	CASSFGDPTYNEQFF	TGCGCCAGCAGCTTCGGGGACCCCACCTACAATGAGCAGTTCTTC
.	TRBV18	.	TRBJ2-7	CASSPYSSRTGTSEQYF	TGTGCCAGCTCACCGTACTCAAGCCGGACAGGGACTAGCGAGCAGTACTTC
.	TRBV28	.	TRBJ2-3	CASSLLGGYLHF	TGTGCCAGCAGTTTATTGGGCGGGTACCTGCATTTT
.	TRBV28	.	TRBJ2-2	CASSLWGRVKGTGELFF	TGTGCCAGCAGTTTATGGGGCAGGGTTAAAGGTACCGGGGAGCTGTTTTTT